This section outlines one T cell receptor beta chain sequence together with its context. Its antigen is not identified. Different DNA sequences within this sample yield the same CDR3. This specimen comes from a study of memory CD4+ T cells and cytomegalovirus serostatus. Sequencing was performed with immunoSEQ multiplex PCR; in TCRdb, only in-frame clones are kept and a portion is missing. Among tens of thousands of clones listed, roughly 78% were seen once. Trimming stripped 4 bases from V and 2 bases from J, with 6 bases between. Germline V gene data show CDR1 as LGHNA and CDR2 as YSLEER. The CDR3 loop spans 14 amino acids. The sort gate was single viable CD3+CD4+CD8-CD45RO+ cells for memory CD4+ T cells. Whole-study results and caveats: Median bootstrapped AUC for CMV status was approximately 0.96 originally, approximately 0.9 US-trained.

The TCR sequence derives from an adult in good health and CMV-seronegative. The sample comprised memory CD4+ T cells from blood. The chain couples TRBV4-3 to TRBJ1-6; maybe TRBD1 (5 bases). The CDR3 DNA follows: TGCGCCAGCAGCCCGGGACCCTATAATTCACCCCTCCACTTT. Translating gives CASSPGPYNSPLHF.